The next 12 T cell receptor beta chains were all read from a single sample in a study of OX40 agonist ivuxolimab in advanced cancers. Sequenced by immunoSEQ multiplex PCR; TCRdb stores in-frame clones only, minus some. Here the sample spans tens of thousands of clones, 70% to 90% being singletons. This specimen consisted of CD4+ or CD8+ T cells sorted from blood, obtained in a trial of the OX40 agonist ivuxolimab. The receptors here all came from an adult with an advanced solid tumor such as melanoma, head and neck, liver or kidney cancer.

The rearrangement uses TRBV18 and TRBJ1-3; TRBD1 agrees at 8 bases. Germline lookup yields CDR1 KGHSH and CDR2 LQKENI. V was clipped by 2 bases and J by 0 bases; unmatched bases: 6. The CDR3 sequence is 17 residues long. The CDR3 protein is CASSPGRGPSSGNTIYF. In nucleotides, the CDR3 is TGTGCCAGCTCACCAGGCAGGGGGCCTAGCTCTGGAAACACCATATATTTT.

CDR3 sequence: CASSFRADTQYF. The CDR3 DNA sequence: TGTGCCAGCAGCTTCAGGGCAGATACGCAGTATTTT. The chain employs TRBV7-2 and TRBJ2-3, with TRBD1 as a possible D gene (5 bases). The CDR3 is 12 amino acids. V was cut by 3 bases and J by 4 bases, with 5 bases left in between. Looked up from germline, CDR1 is SGHTA and CDR2 is FQGNSA.

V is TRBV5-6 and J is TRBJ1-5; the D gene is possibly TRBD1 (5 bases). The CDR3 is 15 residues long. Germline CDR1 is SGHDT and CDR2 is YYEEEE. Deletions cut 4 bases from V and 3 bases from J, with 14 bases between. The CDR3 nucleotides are TGTGCCAGCAGCCAGGGAGCAGGGATCAATCAGCCCCAGCATTTT. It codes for CASSQGAGINQPQHF.

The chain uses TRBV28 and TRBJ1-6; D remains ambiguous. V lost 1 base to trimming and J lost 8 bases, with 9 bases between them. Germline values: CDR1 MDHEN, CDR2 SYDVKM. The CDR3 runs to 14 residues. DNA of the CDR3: TGTGCCAGCAGTTTATTCCAGGTTCATTCACCCCTCCACTTT. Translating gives CASSLFQVHSPLHF. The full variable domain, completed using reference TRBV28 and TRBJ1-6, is DVKVTQSSRYLVKRTGEKVFLECVQDMDHENMFWYRQDPGLGLRLIYFSYDVKMKEKGDIPEGYSVSREKKERFSLILESASTNQTSMYLCASSLFQVHSPLHFGNGTRLTVT.

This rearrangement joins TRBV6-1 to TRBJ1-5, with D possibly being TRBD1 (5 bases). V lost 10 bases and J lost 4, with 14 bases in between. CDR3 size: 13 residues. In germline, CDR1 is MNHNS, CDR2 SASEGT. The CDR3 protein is CATGRRDNQPQHF. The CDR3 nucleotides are TGTGCCACGGGGCGTAGGGATAATCAGCCCCAGCATTTT.

The DNA of the CDR3 is TGTGCCATCAGTGAGTCAGAGTATAGGCAGTCCATCCCCTATGGCTACACCTTC. Amino acids: CAISESEYRQSIPYGYTF. The chain is built from TRBV10-3 and TRBJ1-2; the D is unclear. CDR1 is ENHRY and CDR2 is SYGVKD in the germline V gene. Trimming cost V 0 bases and J 4 bases, with 21 bases left between them. The CDR3 has 18 amino acids.

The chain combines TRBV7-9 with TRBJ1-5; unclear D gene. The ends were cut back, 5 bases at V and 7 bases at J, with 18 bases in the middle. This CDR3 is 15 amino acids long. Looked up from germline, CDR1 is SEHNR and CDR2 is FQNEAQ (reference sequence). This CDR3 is CASSVGGSANQPQHF. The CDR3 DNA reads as TGTGCCAGCAGCGTAGGAGGGTCCGCTAACCAGCCCCAGCATTTT.

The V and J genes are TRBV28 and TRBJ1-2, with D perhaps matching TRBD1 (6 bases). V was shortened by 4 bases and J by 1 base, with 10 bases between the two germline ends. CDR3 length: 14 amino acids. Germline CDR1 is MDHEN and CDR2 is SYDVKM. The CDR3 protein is CASSSGQLNYGYTF. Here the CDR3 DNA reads TGTGCCAGCAGTTCGGGACAACTTAACTATGGCTACACCTTC.

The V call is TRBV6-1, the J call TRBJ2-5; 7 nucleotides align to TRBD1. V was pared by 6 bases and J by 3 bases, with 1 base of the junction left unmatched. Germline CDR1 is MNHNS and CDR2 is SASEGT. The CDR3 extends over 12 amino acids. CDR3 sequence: CASSGTEETQYF. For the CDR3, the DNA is TGTGCCAGCAGCGGGACAGAAGAGACCCAGTACTTC.

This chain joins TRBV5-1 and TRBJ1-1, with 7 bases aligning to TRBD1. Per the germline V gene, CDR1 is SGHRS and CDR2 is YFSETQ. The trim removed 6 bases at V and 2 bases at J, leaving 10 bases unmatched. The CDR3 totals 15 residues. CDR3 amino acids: CASTLSTGTNTEAFF. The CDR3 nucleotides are TGCGCCAGCACCCTTTCGACAGGGACTAACACTGAAGCTTTCTTT.

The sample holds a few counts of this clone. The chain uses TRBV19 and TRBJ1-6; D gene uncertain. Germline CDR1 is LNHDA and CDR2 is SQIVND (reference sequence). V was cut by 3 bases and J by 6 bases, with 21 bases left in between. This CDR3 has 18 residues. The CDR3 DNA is TGTGCCAGTAGTATGTTTGGGAAACAAAACTACCTTAATTCACCCCTCCACTTT. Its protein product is CASSMFGKQNYLNSPLHF.

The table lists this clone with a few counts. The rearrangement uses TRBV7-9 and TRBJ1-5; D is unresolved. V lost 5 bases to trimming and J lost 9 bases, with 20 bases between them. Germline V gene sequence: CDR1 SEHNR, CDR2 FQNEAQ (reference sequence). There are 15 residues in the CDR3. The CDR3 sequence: CASSEFDTLSGPQHF. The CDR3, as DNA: TGTGCCAGCAGCGAATTCGACACACTCTCCGGGCCCCAGCATTTT.